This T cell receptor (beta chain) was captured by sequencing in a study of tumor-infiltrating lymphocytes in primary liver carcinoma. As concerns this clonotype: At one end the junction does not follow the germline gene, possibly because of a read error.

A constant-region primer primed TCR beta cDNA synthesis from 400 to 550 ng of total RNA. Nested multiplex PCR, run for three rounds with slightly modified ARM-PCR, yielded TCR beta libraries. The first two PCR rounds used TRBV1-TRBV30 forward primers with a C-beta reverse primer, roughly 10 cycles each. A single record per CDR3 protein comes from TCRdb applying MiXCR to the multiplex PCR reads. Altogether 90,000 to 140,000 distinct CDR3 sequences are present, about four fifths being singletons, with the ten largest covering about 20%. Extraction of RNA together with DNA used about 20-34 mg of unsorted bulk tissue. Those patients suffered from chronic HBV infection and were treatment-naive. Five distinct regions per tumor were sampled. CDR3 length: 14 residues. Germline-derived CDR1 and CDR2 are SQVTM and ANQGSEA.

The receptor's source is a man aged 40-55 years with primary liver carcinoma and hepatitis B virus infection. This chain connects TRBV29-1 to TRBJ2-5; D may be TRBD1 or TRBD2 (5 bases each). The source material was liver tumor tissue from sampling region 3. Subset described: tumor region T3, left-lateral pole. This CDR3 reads CSVATRGDQETHYF. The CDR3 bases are TGCAGCGTTGCAACTAGGGGTGACCAAGAGACCCACTACTTC.